This T cell receptor beta chain was captured by sequencing in a study of shared clonotypes between healthy human individuals. The naive CD8 subset, CD45RO-negative cells positively selected for CCR7, excluded terminally differentiated effector memory CD45RA+ cells. Donors, without exception, were Caucasian adults residing in Nashville, Tennessee. A word on this clone: Its cognate antigen is unknown.

Regarding the study as a whole: Non-shared clonotypes had lower generation probabilities than clonotypes shared by all four sorted-subset donors. Despite large depth, rarefaction showed incomplete sorted-subset sequencing. Of the naive CD4 clonotypes, about 5% were shared across a handful of donors.

The repertoire was sequenced with immunoSEQ multiplex PCR; TCRdb's copy has only in-frame clones and lacks some. Here the sample spans about 1.9 million clones, approximately 92% being singletons. Trimming removed 4 bases from V and 7 bases from J; junction bases left unmatched: 14. Germline assignment: CDR1 MNHEY and CDR2 SMNVEV (reference sequence). There are 16 residues in the CDR3. The clonotype was recovered from a man younger than 30 in good health. Some clones in this sample may be carry-over from other donors' samples. The rearrangement links TRBV27 to TRBJ2-7; TRBD2 matches 9 bases. Sequencing used naive CD8+ T cells from PBMCs. CDR3 DNA sequence: TGTGCCAGCAGTTCAATAATCGGCGGGAGGGCGAAGGAGCAGTACTTC. Translation: CASSSIIGGRAKEQYF.